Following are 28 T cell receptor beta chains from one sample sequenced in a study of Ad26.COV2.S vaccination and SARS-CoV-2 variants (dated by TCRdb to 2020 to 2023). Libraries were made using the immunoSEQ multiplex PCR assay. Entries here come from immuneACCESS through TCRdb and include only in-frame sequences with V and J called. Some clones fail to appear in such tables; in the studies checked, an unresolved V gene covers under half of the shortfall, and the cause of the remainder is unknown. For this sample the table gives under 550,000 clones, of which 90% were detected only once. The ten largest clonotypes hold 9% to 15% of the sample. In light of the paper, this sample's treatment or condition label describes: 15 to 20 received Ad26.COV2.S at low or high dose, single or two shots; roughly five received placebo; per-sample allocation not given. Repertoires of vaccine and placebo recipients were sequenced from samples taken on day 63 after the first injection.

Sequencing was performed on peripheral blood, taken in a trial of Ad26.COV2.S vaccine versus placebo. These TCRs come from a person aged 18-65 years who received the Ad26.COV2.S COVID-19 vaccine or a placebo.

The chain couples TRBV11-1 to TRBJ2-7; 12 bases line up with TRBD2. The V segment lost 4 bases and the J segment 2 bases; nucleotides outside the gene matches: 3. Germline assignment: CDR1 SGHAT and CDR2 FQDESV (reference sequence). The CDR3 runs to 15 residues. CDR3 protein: CASSSRTSGTYEQYF. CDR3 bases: TGTGCCAGCAGCTCTCGGACTAGCGGGACCTACGAGCAGTACTTC. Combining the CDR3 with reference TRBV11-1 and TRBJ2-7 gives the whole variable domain EAEVAQSPRYKITEKSQAVAFWCDPISGHATLYWYRQILGQGPELLVQFQDESVVDDSQLPKDRFSAERLKGVDSTLKIQPAELGDSAMYLCASSSRTSGTYEQYFGPGTRLTVT.

The CDR3 nucleotides read TGCGCCAGCAGCTACAGGGGGACTATGAACACTGAAGCTTTCTTT. Residues: CASSYRGTMNTEAFF. The rearrangement links TRBV5-1 to TRBJ1-1; 8 positions match TRBD1. Germline assignment: CDR1 SGHRS and CDR2 YFSETQ. Trimming took 3 bases from V and 0 from J; bases not matched to a gene: 4. The CDR3 is made up of 15 amino acids.

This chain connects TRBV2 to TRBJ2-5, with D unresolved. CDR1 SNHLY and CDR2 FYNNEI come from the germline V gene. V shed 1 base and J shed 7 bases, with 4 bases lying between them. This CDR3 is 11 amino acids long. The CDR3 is CASSEGGTQYF. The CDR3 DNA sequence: TGTGCCAGCAGTGAAGGTGGGACCCAGTACTTC.

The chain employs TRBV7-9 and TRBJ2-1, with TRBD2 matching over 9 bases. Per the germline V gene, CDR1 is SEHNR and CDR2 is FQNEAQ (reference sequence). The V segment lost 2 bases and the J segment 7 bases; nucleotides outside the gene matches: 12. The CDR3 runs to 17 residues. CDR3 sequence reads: CASSLILAGKAHNEQFF. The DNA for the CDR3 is TGTGCCAGCAGCTTAATTCTAGCGGGGAAGGCACATAATGAGCAGTTCTTC.

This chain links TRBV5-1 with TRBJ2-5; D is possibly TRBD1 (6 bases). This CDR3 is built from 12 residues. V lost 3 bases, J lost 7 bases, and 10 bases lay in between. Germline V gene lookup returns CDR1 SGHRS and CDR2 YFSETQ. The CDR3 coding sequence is TGCGCCAGCAGCTCAGCAGGGGTGACCCAGTACTTC. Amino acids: CASSSAGVTQYF.

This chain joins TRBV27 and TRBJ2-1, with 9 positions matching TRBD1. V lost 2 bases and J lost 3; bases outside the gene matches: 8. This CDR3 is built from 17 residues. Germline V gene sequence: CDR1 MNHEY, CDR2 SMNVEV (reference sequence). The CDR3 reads CASSLGARQGGYNEQFF. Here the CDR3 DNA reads TGTGCCAGCAGTTTAGGGGCCCGACAGGGGGGCTACAATGAGCAGTTCTTC.

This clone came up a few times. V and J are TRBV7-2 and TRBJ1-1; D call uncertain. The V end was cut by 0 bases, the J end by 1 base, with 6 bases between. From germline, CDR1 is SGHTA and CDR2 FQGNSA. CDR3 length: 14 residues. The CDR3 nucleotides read TGTGCCAGCAGCTTAGCGGTAAGGAACACTGAAGCTTTCTTT. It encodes CASSLAVRNTEAFF. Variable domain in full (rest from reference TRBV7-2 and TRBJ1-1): GAGVSQSPSNKVTEKGKDVELRCDPISGHTALYWYRQSLGQGLEFLIYFQGNSAPDKSGLPSDRFSAERTGGSVSTLTIQRTQQEDSAVYLCASSLAVRNTEAFFGQGTRLTVV.

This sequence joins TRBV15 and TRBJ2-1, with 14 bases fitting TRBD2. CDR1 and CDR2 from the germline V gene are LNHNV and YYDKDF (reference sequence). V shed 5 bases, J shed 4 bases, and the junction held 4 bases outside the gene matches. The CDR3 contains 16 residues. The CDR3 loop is CATSSGTSGGYNEQFF. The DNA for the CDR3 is TGTGCCACCAGCTCGGGGACTAGCGGGGGATACAATGAGCAGTTCTTC.

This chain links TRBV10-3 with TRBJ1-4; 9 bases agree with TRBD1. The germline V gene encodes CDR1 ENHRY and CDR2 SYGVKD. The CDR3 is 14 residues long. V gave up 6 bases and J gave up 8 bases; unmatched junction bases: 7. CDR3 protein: CAISPGQGREKLFF. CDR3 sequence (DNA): TGTGCCATCAGCCCGGGACAGGGTAGAGAAAAACTGTTTTTT.

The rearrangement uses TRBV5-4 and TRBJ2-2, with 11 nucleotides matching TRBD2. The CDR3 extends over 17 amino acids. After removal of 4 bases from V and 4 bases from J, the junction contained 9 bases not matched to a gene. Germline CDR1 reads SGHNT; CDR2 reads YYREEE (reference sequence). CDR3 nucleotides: TGTGCCAGCAGCGAAAATGGTGGACTAGCGGGCACCGGGGAGCTGTTTTTT. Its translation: CASSENGGLAGTGELFF.

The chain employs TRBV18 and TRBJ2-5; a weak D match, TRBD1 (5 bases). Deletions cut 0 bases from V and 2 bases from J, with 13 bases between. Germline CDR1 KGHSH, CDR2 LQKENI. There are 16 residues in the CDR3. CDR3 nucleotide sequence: TGTGCCAGCTCACCACCGGTGGCAGGGCGACAAGAGACCCAGTACTTC. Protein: CASSPPVAGRQETQYF.

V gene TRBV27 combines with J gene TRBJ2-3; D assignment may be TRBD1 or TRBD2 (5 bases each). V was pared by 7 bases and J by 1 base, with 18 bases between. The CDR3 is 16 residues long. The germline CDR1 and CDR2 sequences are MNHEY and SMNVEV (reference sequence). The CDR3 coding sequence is TGTGCCAGCAACCATAAACCGGGGCTTCGCACAGATACGCAGTATTTT. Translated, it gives CASNHKPGLRTDTQYF.

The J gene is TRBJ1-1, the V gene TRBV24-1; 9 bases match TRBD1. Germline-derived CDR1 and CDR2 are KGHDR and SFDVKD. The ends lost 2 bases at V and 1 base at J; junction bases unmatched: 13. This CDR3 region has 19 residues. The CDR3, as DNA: TGTGCCACCAGTGATTCGACATACAGGGGGCGCGAAAGGAACACTGAAGCTTTCTTT. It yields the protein CATSDSTYRGRERNTEAFF.

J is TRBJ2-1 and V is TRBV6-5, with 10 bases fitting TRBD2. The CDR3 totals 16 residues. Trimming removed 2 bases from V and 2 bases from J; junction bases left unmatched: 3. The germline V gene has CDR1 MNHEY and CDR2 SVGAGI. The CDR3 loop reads CASSYLSGRTYNEQFF. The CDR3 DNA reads TGTGCCAGCAGTTACCTTAGCGGGAGGACCTACAATGAGCAGTTCTTC.

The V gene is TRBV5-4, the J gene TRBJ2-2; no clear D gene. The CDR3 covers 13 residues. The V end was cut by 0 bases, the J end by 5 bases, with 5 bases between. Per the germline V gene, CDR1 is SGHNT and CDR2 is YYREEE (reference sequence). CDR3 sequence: CASSLVGTGELFF. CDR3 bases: TGTGCCAGCAGCTTGGTCGGGACCGGGGAGCTGTTTTTT.

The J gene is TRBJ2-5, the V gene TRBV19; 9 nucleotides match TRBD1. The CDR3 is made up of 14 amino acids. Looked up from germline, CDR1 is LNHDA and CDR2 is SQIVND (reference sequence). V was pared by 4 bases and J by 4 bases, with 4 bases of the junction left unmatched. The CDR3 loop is CASSTGTGSETQYF. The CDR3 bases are TGTGCCAGTAGTACCGGGACAGGGTCAGAGACCCAGTACTTC.

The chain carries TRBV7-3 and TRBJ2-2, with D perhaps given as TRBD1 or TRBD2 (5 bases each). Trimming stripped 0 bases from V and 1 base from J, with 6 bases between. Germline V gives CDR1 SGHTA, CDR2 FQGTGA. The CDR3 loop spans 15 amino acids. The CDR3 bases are TGTGCCAGCAGCTTAACTGGGGGGAACACCGGGGAGCTGTTTTTT. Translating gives CASSLTGGNTGELFF.

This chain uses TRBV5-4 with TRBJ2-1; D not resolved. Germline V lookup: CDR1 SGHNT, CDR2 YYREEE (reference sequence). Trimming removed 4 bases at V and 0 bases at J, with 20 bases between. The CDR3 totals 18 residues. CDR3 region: CASSPPDLGKSSYNEQFF. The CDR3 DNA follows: TGTGCCAGCAGCCCACCCGACTTGGGGAAGAGCTCCTACAATGAGCAGTTCTTC.

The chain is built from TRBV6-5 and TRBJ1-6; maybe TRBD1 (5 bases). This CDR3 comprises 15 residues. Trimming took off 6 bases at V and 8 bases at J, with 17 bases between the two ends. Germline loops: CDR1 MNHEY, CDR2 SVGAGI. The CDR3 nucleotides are TGTGCCAGCAGGCGCCCGAGCAGGGCCGATTCACCCCTCCACTTT. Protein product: CASRRPSRADSPLHF.

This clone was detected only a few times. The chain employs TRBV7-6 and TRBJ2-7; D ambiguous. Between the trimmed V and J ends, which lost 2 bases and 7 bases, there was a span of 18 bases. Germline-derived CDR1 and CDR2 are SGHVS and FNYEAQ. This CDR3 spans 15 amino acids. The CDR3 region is CASSLSAASLGEQYF. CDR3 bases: TGTGCCAGCAGCTTATCGGCAGCGTCGCTAGGGGAGCAGTACTTC. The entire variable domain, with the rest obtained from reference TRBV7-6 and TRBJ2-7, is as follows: GAGVSQSPRYKVTKRGQDVALRCDPISGHVSLYWYRQALGQGPEFLTYFNYEAQQDKSGLPNDRFSAERPEGSISTLTIQRTEQRDSAMYRCASSLSAASLGEQYFGPGTRLTVT.

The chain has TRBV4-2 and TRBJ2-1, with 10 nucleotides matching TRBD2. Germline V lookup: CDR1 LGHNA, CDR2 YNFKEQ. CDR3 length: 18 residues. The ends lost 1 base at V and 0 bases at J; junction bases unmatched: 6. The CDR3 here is CASSQGTSGSSSYNEQFF. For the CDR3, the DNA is TGTGCCAGCAGCCAAGGGACTAGCGGTTCGAGCTCCTACAATGAGCAGTTCTTC.

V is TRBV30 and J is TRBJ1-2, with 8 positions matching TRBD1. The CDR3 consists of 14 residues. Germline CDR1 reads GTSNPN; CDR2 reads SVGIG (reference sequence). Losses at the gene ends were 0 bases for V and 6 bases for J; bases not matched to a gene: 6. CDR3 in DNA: TGTGCCTGGAGTGTACCGGACAGGGCCAATGGCTACACCTTC. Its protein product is CAWSVPDRANGYTF.

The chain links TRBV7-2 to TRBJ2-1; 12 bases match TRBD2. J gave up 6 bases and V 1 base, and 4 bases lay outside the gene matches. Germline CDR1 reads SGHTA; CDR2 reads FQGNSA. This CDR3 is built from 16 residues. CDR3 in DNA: TGTGCCAGCAGCTTAGTTCCTAGCGGGAGGGTCAATGAGCAGTTCTTC. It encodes CASSLVPSGRVNEQFF.

The CDR3 reads CASSYSGLAGGPLGTDTQYF. Here the CDR3 DNA reads TGTGCCAGCAGTTACTCAGGGCTAGCGGGAGGGCCCCTCGGCACAGATACGCAGTATTTT. This chain joins TRBV6-2 or TRBV6-3 and TRBJ2-3, with 12 nucleotides matching TRBD2. This CDR3 spans 20 amino acids. J lost 1 base, V lost 0 bases, and 11 bases had no gene match. Germline V gene data show CDR1 as MNHEY and CDR2 as SVGEGT.

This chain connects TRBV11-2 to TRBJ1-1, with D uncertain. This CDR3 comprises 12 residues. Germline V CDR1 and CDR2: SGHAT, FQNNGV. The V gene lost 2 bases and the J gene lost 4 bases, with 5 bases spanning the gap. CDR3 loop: CASSLWATEAFF. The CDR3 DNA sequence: TGTGCCAGCAGCTTATGGGCCACTGAAGCTTTCTTT.

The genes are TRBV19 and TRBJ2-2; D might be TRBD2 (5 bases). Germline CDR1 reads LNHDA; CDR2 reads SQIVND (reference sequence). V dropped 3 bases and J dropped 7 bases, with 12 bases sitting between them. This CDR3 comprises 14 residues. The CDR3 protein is CASSMSSRGGELFF. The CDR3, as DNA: TGTGCCAGTAGTATGTCGTCCCGGGGCGGGGAGCTGTTTTTT.

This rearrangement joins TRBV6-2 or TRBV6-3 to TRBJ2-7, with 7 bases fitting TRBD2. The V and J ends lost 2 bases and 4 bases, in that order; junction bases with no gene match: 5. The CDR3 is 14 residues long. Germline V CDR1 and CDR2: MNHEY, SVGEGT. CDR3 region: CASSYGGSKYEQYF. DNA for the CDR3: TGTGCCAGCAGTTACGGCGGGAGCAAATACGAGCAGTACTTC.

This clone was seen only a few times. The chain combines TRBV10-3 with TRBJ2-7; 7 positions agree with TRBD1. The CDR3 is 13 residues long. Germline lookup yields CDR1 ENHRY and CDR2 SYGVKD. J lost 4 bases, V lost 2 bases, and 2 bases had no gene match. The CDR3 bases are TGTGCCATCAGTGAGGGACAGGCTTACGAGCAGTACTTC. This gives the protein CAISEGQAYEQYF.